The 31 T cell receptor beta chains below were found in one sample sequenced in a study of blood T cell repertoires in COVID-19. Generated by immunoSEQ multiplex PCR, the TCRdb table keeps only in-frame clones and is missing some. The sample has 250,000 or so clones; more than 85% are singletons. Input material: peripheral blood. These receptors were obtained from a woman aged 60-75 years with COVID-19, enrolled during active disease.

J is TRBJ1-3 and V is TRBV27; 8 bases fit TRBD1. The ends lost 0 bases at V and 11 bases at J; junction bases unmatched: 9. CDR1 and CDR2 (germline): MNHEY, SMNVEV (reference sequence). CDR3 size: 15 residues. CDR3 protein: CASSLSSGGTAAIYF. The CDR3 nucleotides read TGTGCCAGCAGTTTATCATCAGGGGGCACTGCCGCCATATATTTT.

The genes are TRBV15 and TRBJ2-7, with D uncertain. V lost 1 base, J lost 0 bases, and 10 bases lay in between. The germline V gene has CDR1 LNHNV and CDR2 YYDKDF (reference sequence). This CDR3 has 15 amino acids. CDR3 loop: CATSRGTRSSYEQYF. As DNA, the CDR3 is TGTGCCACCAGCAGAGGAACACGGAGCTCCTACGAGCAGTACTTC.

The J gene is TRBJ2-3, the V gene TRBV6-1; TRBD2 is a possible D gene (5 bases). Per germline, CDR1 MNHNS and CDR2 SASEGT. CDR3 length equals 14 residues. Trimming took 6 bases from V and 0 from J, leaving 10 bases between them. CDR3 amino acids: CASRWTGSTDTQYF. The DNA of the CDR3 is TGTGCCAGCAGGTGGACGGGGAGCACAGATACGCAGTATTTT.

The chain uses TRBV5-1 and TRBJ1-5, with D tentatively TRBD1 (5 bases). The germline V and J ends were trimmed by 3 bases and 7 bases, with 11 bases remaining between them. This CDR3 contains 13 residues. Germline V gives CDR1 SGHRS, CDR2 YFSETQ. Here the CDR3 reads CASSSEGAQPQHF. The CDR3 DNA reads as TGCGCCAGCAGCTCGGAAGGGGCACAGCCCCAGCATTTT.

The rearrangement links TRBV9 to TRBJ1-6; D possibly corresponds to TRBD1 (6 bases). The germline V and J ends were trimmed by 3 bases and 9 bases, with 13 bases remaining between them. CDR1 and CDR2 from the germline V gene are SGDLS and YYNGEE. The CDR3 contains 14 residues. The CDR3 loop reads CASSEQGFGSPLHF. In DNA form, the CDR3 reads TGTGCCAGCAGCGAACAGGGTTTCGGTTCACCCCTCCACTTT. The whole variable domain, remainder taken from reference TRBV9 and TRBJ1-6, is DSGVTQTPKHLITATGQRVTLRCSPRSGDLSVYWYQQSLDQGLQFLIQYYNGEERAKGNILERFSAQQFPDLHSELNLSSLELGDSALYFCASSEQGFGSPLHFGNGTRLTVT.

CDR3 nucleotide sequence: TGTGCCAGCAGCCCCCGGGGTCCCGGGGGCAATCAGCCCCAGCATTTT. Translated: CASSPRGPGGNQPQHF. The chain has TRBV7-2 and TRBJ1-5; D is unclear. Per the germline V gene, CDR1 is SGHTA and CDR2 is FQGNSA. The CDR3 contains 16 residues. With 5 bases removed from V and 2 bases from J, the gap between germline ends came to 16 bases.

This sequence joins TRBV28 and TRBJ1-1; a weak D match, TRBD1 (6 bases). Germline V CDR1 and CDR2: MDHEN, SYDVKM. Trimming pared 4 bases from V and 3 bases from J, leaving 18 bases between. This CDR3 is 16 amino acids long. The CDR3 DNA reads TGTGCCAGCAGTTCACAGGGTTTTTCGCTACACACTGAAGCTTTCTTT. This codes for CASSSQGFSLHTEAFF.

The chain uses TRBV9 and TRBJ1-4; D is possibly TRBD1 (5 bases). Germline lookup yields CDR1 SGDLS and CDR2 YYNGEE. V lost 4 bases, J lost 4 bases, and 14 bases lay in between. The CDR3 is 15 residues long. CDR3 bases: TGTGCCAGCAGCCTTATAGGACAAGATAATGAAAAACTGTTTTTT. The encoded protein is CASSLIGQDNEKLFF.

The chain has TRBV5-4 and TRBJ1-2; D is perhaps TRBD1 (6 bases). The CDR3 totals 15 residues. V lost 4 bases, J lost 4 bases, and 17 bases lay in between. In germline, CDR1 is SGHNT, CDR2 YYREEE (reference sequence). As DNA, the CDR3 is TGTGCCAGCAGCCCTCTGGGACACGGGATCTATGGCTACACCTTC. Protein sequence: CASSPLGHGIYGYTF.

V is TRBV18 and J is TRBJ2-5, with 9 bases aligning to TRBD2. This CDR3 contains 15 residues. Trimming cost V 4 bases and J 2 bases; bases outside gene matches: 5. Germline V CDR1 and CDR2: KGHSH, LQKENI. CDR3 amino acids: CASSRVAGVQETQYF. CDR3 DNA: TGTGCCAGCTCACGGGTAGCGGGAGTACAAGAGACCCAGTACTTC.

This sequence joins TRBV7-2 and TRBJ2-1; 12 nucleotides match TRBD2. Germline-derived CDR1 and CDR2 are SGHTA and FQGNSA. The V gene end was trimmed by 0 bases and the J gene end by 4 bases; junction bases not matched to a gene: 4. The CDR3 totals 17 residues. The CDR3 nucleotides are TGTGCCAGCAGCTTAGCGGCTAGCGGGAGGGGTTACAATGAGCAGTTCTTC. Its translation: CASSLAASGRGYNEQFF.

The chain's CDR3 is CASSSSVPRDGELFF. The CDR3 DNA reads TGTGCCAGCAGCTCCTCGGTCCCTCGGGACGGGGAGCTGTTTTTT. V gene TRBV7-8 combines with J gene TRBJ2-2, with a weak D call TRBD2 (5 bases). Germline CDR1 is SGHVS and CDR2 is FQNEAQ. Trimming pared 4 bases from V and 7 bases from J, leaving 16 bases between. CDR3 length: 15 amino acids.

The chain recombines TRBV25-1 with TRBJ1-3; D ambiguous. Germline V gene sequence: CDR1 MGHDK, CDR2 SYGVNS. The CDR3 runs 14 residues. V was shortened by 3 bases and J by 1 base, with 7 bases between the two germline ends. The CDR3 nucleotides are TGTGCCAGCAGTGACGCAGGATCTGGAAACACCATATATTTT. Translating gives CASSDAGSGNTIYF.

In this sample, this clone turned up a few times. The rearrangement links TRBV18 to TRBJ2-5; 9 nucleotides agree with TRBD2. Germline lookup yields CDR1 KGHSH and CDR2 LQKENI. Losses at the gene ends were 3 bases for V and 0 bases for J; bases not matched to a gene: 8. CDR3 length equals 17 residues. The CDR3 loop is CASSPYPLAGYQETQYF. The CDR3 bases are TGTGCCAGCTCACCCTACCCCCTAGCGGGATACCAAGAGACCCAGTACTTC.

V gene TRBV20-1 combines with J gene TRBJ1-5; D is uncertain. The germline V gene encodes CDR1 DFQATT and CDR2 SNEGSKA (reference sequence). CDR3 length equals 11 residues. With 1 base removed from V and 7 bases from J, the gap between germline ends came to 5 bases. CDR3 DNA: TGCAGTGCTAGAGGTGGCCAGCCCCAGCATTTT. Translation gives CSARGGQPQHF.

The chain joins TRBV6-5 to TRBJ1-1, with D perhaps matching TRBD1 (5 bases). V shed 8 bases and J shed 5 bases, with 18 bases lying between them. CDR3 size: 14 residues. Germline V lookup: CDR1 MNHEY, CDR2 SVGAGI. The CDR3 DNA is TGTGCCAGCTCAAAGCGGGGGACGAGGACTGAAGCTTTCTTT. Translation gives CASSKRGTRTEAFF.

The V call is TRBV5-6, the J call TRBJ2-5, with 9 bases lining up with TRBD1. Germline V gene data show CDR1 as SGHDT and CDR2 as YYEEEE. Trimming removed 4 bases from V and 5 bases from J; junction bases left unmatched: 12. The CDR3 consists of 16 residues. CDR3 bases: TGTGCCAGCAGCCGAAGGGCCGGGACAGGGCTGGAGACCCAGTACTTC. Its translation is CASSRRAGTGLETQYF.

This rearrangement joins TRBV5-4 to TRBJ2-1; D possibly corresponds to TRBD2 (6 bases). The germline gives CDR1 SGHNT, CDR2 YYREEE (reference sequence). The V end lost 4 bases, the J end lost 8 bases, and 16 bases lay between the germline ends. This CDR3 is 14 amino acids long. The CDR3 region is CASSPPGRGYEQFF. The CDR3 bases are TGTGCCAGCAGCCCCCCCGGGAGAGGGTATGAGCAGTTCTTC.

V and J are TRBV28 and TRBJ1-5, with 7 nucleotides matching TRBD1. From germline, CDR1 is MDHEN and CDR2 SYDVKM. CDR3 length equals 13 residues. The J segment lost 6 bases and the V segment lost 7 bases, leaving 6 bases of the junction unmatched. In DNA form, the CDR3 reads TGTGCCAGCAAGAGGGGGCGCGGTCAGCCCCAGCATTTT. It yields the protein CASKRGRGQPQHF.

The rearrangement links TRBV7-2 to TRBJ1-6, with D perhaps matching TRBD1 (5 bases). The CDR3 extends over 15 amino acids. The V end lost 2 bases, the J end lost 9 bases, and 14 bases lay between the germline ends. Germline lookup yields CDR1 SGHTA and CDR2 FQGNSA. This chain's CDR3 is CASSLNLGHGSPLHF. The CDR3 nucleotides are TGTGCCAGCAGCTTAAATTTGGGGCATGGTTCACCCCTCCACTTT.

A single count supports this clone. Distinct nucleotide sequences in the sample also encode this CDR3. V gene TRBV19 combines with J gene TRBJ1-4; 7 nucleotides agree with TRBD1. Per germline, CDR1 LNHDA and CDR2 SQIVND (reference sequence). The V gene end was trimmed by 5 bases and the J gene end by 5 bases; junction bases not matched to a gene: 5. The CDR3 has 14 amino acids. The CDR3 sequence is CASSPGTVNEKLFF. As DNA, the CDR3 is TGTGCCAGTAGTCCGGGGACAGTGAATGAAAAACTGTTTTTT.

V and J are TRBV19 and TRBJ1-1; TRBD1 matches at 8 bases. V dropped 3 bases and J dropped 11; count of bases not matched to a gene: 2. Germline V gene lookup returns CDR1 LNHDA and CDR2 SQIVND (reference sequence). The CDR3 is 11 amino acids. The CDR3 coding sequence is TGTGCCAGTAGTATGGACAGGGAGGCTTTCTTT. It codes for CASSMDREAFF.

This clone was seen only once. This chain connects TRBV24-1 to TRBJ2-5; 8 nucleotides line up with TRBD1. CDR3 length equals 14 residues. V shed 6 bases and J 2 bases; nucleotides not matched to a gene: 4. The V gene's germline CDR1 is KGHDR and CDR2 SFDVKD. The CDR3 nucleotides read TGTGCCACCAGTCAGGGGGCGCGTCAAGAGACCCAGTACTTC. Encoded protein: CATSQGARQETQYF.

The chain combines TRBV30 with TRBJ1-5, with D tentatively TRBD1 (5 bases). The CDR3 covers 17 residues. Trimming cost V 1 base and J 2 bases, with 18 bases left between them. Germline V gene lookup returns CDR1 GTSNPN and CDR2 SVGIG (reference sequence). CDR3 in DNA: TGTGCCTGGAGTGCAATTACCGGGACTGATGGCAATCAGCCCCAGCATTTT. The encoded protein is CAWSAITGTDGNQPQHF.

The V call is TRBV9, the J call TRBJ2-3; possible D gene TRBD1, 5 bases. The V end was cut by 0 bases, the J end by 2 bases, with 10 bases between. The CDR3 runs to 15 residues. Germline values: CDR1 SGDLS, CDR2 YYNGEE. Written as DNA, the CDR3 is TGTGCCAGCAGCGTAGAAGACAGCCACACAGATACGCAGTATTTT. Translation: CASSVEDSHTDTQYF.

The rearrangement uses TRBV6-6 and TRBJ2-7; 9 nucleotides agree with TRBD2. This CDR3 contains 15 residues. In germline, CDR1 is MNHNY, CDR2 SVGAGI (reference sequence). The ends lost 4 bases at V and 0 bases at J; junction bases unmatched: 4. The CDR3 sequence: CASSLRLADSYEQYF. CDR3 nucleotide sequence: TGTGCCAGCAGTTTACGACTAGCGGACTCCTACGAGCAGTACTTC.

The V gene is TRBV28, the J gene TRBJ1-1; 9 bases align to TRBD1. In germline, CDR1 is MDHEN, CDR2 SYDVKM. CDR3 length: 15 residues. V lost 6 bases and J lost 4; bases outside the gene matches: 9. The CDR3 coding sequence is TGTGCCAGCAGCGGGGGACAGGGCCTCATCACTGAAGCTTTCTTT. It encodes CASSGGQGLITEAFF.

The V and J genes are TRBV3-1 (or the pseudogene TRBV3-2) and TRBJ2-7; a possible D gene is TRBD1 (6 bases). CDR3 length: 15 amino acids. Germline V gives CDR1 LGHDT, CDR2 YNNKEL (reference sequence). V shed 1 base and J shed 1 base, with 11 bases lying between them. The CDR3 DNA follows: TGTGCCAGCAGCCAAGGATCCACAGGGTCCTACGAGCAGTACTTC. Protein product: CASSQGSTGSYEQYF.

The genes are TRBV27 and TRBJ1-2; 10 nucleotides align to TRBD1. The CDR3 consists of 14 residues. The germline CDR1 and CDR2 sequences are MNHEY and SMNVEV (reference sequence). V was clipped by 6 bases and J by 5 bases; unmatched bases: 6. CDR3 in DNA: TGTGCCAGCAGCAGTCGACAGGGGGCTTATGGCTACACCTTC. Translated: CASSSRQGAYGYTF.

V gene TRBV6-6 combines with J gene TRBJ2-7, with 9 bases aligning to TRBD1. This CDR3 region has 15 residues. Germline V gene data show CDR1 as MNHNY and CDR2 as SVGAGI (reference sequence). V dropped 5 bases and J dropped 6; count of bases not matched to a gene: 11. CDR3 sequence (DNA): TGTGCCAGCAGTCCACCACTGGACAGGGGAAGCGAGCAGTACTTC. This gives the protein CASSPPLDRGSEQYF.

This clone was seen repeatedly, ten times or more. The rearrangement uses TRBV19 and TRBJ1-2; 7 bases are a match to TRBD1. CDR3 size: 12 residues. V was clipped by 8 bases and J by 7 bases; unmatched bases: 7. Germline V gene lookup returns CDR1 LNHDA and CDR2 SQIVND (reference sequence). The CDR3, as DNA: TGTGCCAGTTCCAACAGGGGAGGTGGCTACACCTTC. This gives the protein CASSNRGGGYTF.